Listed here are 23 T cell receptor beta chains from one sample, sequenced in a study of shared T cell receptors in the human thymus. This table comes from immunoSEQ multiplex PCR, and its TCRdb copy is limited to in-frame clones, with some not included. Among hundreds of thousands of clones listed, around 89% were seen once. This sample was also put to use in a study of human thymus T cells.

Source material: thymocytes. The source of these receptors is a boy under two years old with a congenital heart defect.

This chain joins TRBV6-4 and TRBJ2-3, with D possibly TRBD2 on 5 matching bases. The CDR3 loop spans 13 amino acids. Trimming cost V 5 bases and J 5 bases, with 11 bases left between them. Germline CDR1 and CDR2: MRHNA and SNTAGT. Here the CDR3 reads CASSSMAGDTQYF. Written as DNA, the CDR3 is TGTGCCAGCAGTTCTATGGCGGGAGATACGCAGTATTTT.

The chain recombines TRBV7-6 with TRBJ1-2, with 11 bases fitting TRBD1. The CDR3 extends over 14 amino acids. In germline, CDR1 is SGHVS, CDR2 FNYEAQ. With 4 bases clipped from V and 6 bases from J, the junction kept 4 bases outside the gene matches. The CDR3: CASSSGQGGDGYTF. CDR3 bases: TGTGCCAGCAGCTCGGGACAGGGGGGCGATGGCTACACCTTC.

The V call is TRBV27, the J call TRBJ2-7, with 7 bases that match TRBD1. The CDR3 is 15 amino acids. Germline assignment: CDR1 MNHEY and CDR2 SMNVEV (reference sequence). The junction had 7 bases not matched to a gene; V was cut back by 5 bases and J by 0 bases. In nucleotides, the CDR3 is TGTGCCAGCAGTCTCTCCGGGACAGACTCCTACGAGCAGTACTTC. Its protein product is CASSLSGTDSYEQYF.

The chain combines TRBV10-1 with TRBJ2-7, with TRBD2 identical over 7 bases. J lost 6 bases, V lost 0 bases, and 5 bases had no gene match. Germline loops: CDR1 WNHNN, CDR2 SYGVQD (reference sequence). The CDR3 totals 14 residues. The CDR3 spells CASSESGRESEQYF. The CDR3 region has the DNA TGCGCCAGCAGTGAGTCCGGGCGGGAGAGCGAGCAGTACTTC.

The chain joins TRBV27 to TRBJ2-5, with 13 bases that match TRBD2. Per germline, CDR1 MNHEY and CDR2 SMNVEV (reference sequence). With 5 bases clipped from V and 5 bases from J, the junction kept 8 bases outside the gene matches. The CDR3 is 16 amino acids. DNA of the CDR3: TGTGCCAGCAGTCCCCGGACTAGCGGGAGAGGTGAGACCCAGTACTTC. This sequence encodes CASSPRTSGRGETQYF.

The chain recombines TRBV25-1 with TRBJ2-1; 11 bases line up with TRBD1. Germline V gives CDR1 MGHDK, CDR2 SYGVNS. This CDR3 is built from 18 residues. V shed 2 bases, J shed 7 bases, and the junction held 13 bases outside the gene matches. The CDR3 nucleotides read TGTGCCAGCAGTGAAGAGTGGTTTGGACAGGGGGCTTGGAATGAGCAGTTCTTC. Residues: CASSEEWFGQGAWNEQFF.

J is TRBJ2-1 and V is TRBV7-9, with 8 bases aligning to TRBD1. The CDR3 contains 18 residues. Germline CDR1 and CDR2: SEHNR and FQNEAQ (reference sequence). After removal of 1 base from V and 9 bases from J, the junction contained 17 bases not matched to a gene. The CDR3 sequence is CASSLVGTGEGLHGEQFF. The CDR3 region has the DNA TGTGCCAGCAGCTTAGTCGGGACAGGTGAGGGCTTACATGGTGAGCAGTTCTTC.

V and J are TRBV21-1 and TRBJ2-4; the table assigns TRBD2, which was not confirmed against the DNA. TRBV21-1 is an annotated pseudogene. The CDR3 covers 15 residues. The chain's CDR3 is CASTEGLAGVYIQYF. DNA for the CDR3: TGTGCCAGCACCGAGGGGCTAGCGGGAGTTTACATTCAGTACTTC.

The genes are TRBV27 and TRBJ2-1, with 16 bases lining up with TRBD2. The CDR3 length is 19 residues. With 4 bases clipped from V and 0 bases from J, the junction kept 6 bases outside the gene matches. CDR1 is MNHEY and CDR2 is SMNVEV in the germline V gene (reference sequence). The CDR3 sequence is CASSSYGTSGRASYNEQFF. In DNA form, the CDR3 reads TGTGCCAGCAGTTCTTACGGGACTAGCGGGAGGGCCTCCTACAATGAGCAGTTCTTC.

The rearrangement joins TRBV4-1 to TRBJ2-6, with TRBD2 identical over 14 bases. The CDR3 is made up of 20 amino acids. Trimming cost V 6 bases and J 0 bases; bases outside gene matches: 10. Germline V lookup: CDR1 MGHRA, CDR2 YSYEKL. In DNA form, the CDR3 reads TGCGCCAGCAGTTATAATAGACTAGCGGGAGGGACCTCTGGGGCCAACGTCCTGACTTTC. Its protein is CASSYNRLAGGTSGANVLTF.

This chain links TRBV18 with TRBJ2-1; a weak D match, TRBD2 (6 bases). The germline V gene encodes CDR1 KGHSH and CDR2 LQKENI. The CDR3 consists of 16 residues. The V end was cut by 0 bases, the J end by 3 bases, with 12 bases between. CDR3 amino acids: CASSPPGSSLYNEQFF. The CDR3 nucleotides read TGTGCCAGCTCACCACCCGGGAGCTCCCTCTACAATGAGCAGTTCTTC.

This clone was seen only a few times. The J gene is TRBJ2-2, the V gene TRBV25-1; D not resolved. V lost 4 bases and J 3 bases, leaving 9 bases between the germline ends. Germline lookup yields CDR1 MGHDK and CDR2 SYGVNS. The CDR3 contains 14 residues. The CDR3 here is CASSADTDTGELFF. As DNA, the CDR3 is TGTGCCAGCAGTGCTGACACCGACACCGGGGAGCTGTTTTTT.

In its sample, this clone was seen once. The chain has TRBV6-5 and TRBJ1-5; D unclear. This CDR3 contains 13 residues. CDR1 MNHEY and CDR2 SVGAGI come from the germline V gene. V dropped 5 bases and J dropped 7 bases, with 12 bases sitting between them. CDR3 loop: CASSTQRSQPQHF. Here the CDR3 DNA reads TGTGCCAGCAGTACCCAAAGGAGCCAGCCCCAGCATTTT.

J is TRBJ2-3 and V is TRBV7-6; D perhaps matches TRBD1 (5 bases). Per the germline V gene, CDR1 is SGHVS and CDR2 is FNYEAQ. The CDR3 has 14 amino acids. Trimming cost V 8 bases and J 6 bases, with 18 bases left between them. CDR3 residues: CASLQGATDDTQYF. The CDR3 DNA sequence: TGTGCCAGCCTACAAGGGGCAACGGATGATACGCAGTATTTT.

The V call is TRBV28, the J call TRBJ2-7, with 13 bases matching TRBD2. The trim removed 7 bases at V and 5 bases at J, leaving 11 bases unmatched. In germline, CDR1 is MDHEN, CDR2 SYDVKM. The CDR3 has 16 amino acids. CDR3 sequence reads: CASNDSGLAGEDEQYF. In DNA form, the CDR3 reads TGTGCCAGCAATGATTCCGGACTAGCGGGAGAGGACGAGCAGTACTTC.

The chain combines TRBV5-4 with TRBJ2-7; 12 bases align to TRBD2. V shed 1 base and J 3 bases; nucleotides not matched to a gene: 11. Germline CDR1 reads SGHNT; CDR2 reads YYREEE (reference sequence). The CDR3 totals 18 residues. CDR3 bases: TGTGCCAGCAGCTTGAGGGTGGGGCGACTAGCGGGAGTCTACGAGCAGTACTTC. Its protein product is CASSLRVGRLAGVYEQYF.

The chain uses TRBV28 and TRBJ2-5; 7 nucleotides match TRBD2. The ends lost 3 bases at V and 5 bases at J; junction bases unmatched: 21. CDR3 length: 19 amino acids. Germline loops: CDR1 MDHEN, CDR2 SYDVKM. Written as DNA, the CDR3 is TGTGCCAGCAGTTTCCGTCCCCGGGGCGGGAGTTCTATGGGGGAGACCCAGTACTTC. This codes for CASSFRPRGGSSMGETQYF. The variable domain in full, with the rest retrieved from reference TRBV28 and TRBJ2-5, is DVKVTQSSRYLVKRTGEKVFLECVQDMDHENMFWYRQDPGLGLRLIYFSYDVKMKEKGDIPEGYSVSREKKERFSLILESASTNQTSMYLCASSFRPRGGSSMGETQYFGPGTRLLVL.

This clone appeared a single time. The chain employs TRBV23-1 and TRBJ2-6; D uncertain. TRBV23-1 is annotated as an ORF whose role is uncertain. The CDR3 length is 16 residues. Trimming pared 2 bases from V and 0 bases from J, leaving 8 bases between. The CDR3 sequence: CASSQTTSSGANVLTF. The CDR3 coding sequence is TGCGCCAGCAGTCAAACCACGAGCTCTGGGGCCAACGTCCTGACTTTC.

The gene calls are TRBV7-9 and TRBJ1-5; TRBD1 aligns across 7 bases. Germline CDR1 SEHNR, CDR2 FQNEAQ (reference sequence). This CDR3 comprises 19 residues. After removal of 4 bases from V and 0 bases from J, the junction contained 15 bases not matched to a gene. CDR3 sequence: CASSSIRDSTNLSNQPQHF. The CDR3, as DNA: TGTGCCAGCAGCTCTATCCGGGACAGCACCAACCTTAGCAATCAGCCCCAGCATTTT.

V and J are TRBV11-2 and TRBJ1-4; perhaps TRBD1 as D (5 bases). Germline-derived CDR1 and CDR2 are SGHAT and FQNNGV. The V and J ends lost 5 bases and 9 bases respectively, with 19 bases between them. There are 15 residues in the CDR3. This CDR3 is CASSNPTWGVQKLFF. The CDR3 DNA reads TGTGCCAGCAGCAACCCAACTTGGGGGGTACAAAAACTGTTTTTT.

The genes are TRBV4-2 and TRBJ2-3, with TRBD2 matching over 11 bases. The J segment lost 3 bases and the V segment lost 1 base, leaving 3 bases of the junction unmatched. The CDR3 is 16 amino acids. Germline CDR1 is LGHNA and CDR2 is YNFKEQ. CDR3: CASSQGLAGCTDTQYF. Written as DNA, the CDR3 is TGTGCCAGCAGCCAAGGACTAGCGGGATGTACAGATACGCAGTATTTT.

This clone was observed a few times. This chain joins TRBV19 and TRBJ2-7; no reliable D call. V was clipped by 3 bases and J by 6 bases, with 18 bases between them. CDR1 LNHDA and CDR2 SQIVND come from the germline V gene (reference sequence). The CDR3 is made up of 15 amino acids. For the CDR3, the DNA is TGTGCCAGTAGTATTGTAGCAAGATCCCCCCTCGAGCAGTACTTC. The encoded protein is CASSIVARSPLEQYF.

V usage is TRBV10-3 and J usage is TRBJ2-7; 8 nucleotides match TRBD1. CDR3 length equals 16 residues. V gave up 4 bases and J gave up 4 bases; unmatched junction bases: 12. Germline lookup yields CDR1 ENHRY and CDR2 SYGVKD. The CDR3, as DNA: TGTGCCATCAGTGGGCCGGCCAGGGGGCTCCCGTACGAGCAGTACTTC. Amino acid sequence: CAISGPARGLPYEQYF.